Presented here are 10 T cell receptor beta chains from one specimen sequenced in a study of OX40 agonist ivuxolimab in advanced cancers. The method was immunoSEQ multiplex PCR; TCRdb's version includes in-frame clones alone and lacks a portion of them. The sample contains 50,000 to 65,000 clones, 85% to 95% of which appear only once. This specimen consisted of CD4+ or CD8+ T cells sorted from blood, obtained in a trial of the OX40 agonist ivuxolimab. The receptors here all came from an adult with an advanced solid tumor such as melanoma, head and neck, liver or kidney cancer.

The chain uses TRBV4-2 and TRBJ2-1; tentatively, D is TRBD2 (6 bases). Between the trimmed V and J ends, which lost 3 bases and 0 bases, there was a span of 15 bases. The CDR3 is 17 amino acids. Germline-derived CDR1 and CDR2 are LGHNA and YNFKEQ. This CDR3 is CASSHTLGGDSYNEQFF. The CDR3 DNA is TGTGCCAGCAGCCATACCCTCGGCGGGGACTCCTACAATGAGCAGTTCTTC.

The chain combines TRBV5-1 with TRBJ1-2; D gene unclear. V gave up 0 bases and J gave up 6 bases, with 15 bases separating them. CDR3 length equals 15 residues. Germline CDR1 and CDR2: SGHRS and YFSETQ. The CDR3 bases are TGCGCCAGCAGCTTGGCCGGGCCGGGTATGGATGGCTACACCTTC. Translating it yields CASSLAGPGMDGYTF.

The rearrangement links TRBV7-3 to TRBJ2-5; 7 bases line up with TRBD1. J was trimmed by 2 bases and V by 5 bases; bases with no gene match: 2. The CDR3 sequence is 13 residues long. Germline lookup yields CDR1 SGHTA and CDR2 FQGTGA. The CDR3 nucleotides read TGTGCCAGCAGCCCGGGACAGCAAGAGACCCAGTACTTC. Its protein product is CASSPGQQETQYF.

The rearrangement links TRBV4-2 to TRBJ2-1; no clear D gene. The V end was cut by 0 bases, the J end by 6 bases, with 15 bases between. This CDR3 region has 16 residues. In germline, CDR1 is LGHNA, CDR2 YNFKEQ. The DNA for the CDR3 is TGTGCCAGCAGCCAAGAAGAGATATCATTCCTCAATGAGCAGTTCTTC. As protein: CASSQEEISFLNEQFF.

The gene calls are TRBV5-1 and TRBJ1-2; D might be TRBD1 (5 bases). CDR3 length: 14 amino acids. With 0 bases removed from V and 6 bases from J, the gap between germline ends came to 12 bases. Germline V gene lookup returns CDR1 SGHRS and CDR2 YFSETQ. The CDR3 reads CASSLGGADDGYTF. CDR3 bases: TGCGCCAGCAGCTTGGGTGGGGCCGACGATGGCTACACCTTC.

The chain uses TRBV18 and TRBJ2-7; D is unresolved. The length of the CDR3 is 13 residues. Germline assignment: CDR1 KGHSH and CDR2 LQKENI. The germline V and J ends were trimmed by 3 bases and 3 bases, with 9 bases remaining between them. The CDR3: CASSPELSYEQYF. DNA for the CDR3: TGTGCCAGCTCACCGGAACTAAGCTACGAGCAGTACTTC. The variable domain in full, with the rest retrieved from reference TRBV18 and TRBJ2-7, is NAGVMQNPRHLVRRRGQEARLRCSPMKGHSHVYWYRQLPEEGLKFMVYLQKENIIDESGMPKERFSAEFPKEGPSILRIQQVVRGDSAAYFCASSPELSYEQYFGPGTRLTVT.

The V and J genes are TRBV29-1 and TRBJ1-3; D unresolved. The V gene lost 6 bases and the J gene lost 0 bases, with 12 bases spanning the gap. Germline V gene lookup returns CDR1 SQVTM and CDR2 ANQGSEA. This CDR3 is built from 14 residues. Written as DNA, the CDR3 is TGCAGCGTCCGATTGGACGGCTCTGGAAACACCATATATTTT. This translates into CSVRLDGSGNTIYF.

V and J are TRBV4-3 and TRBJ2-7, with unresolved D. Germline CDR1 and CDR2: LGHNA and YSLEER. The CDR3 runs 13 residues. V was clipped by 0 bases and J by 3 bases, with 6 bases between them. This chain's CDR3 is CASSQDVSYEQYF. The CDR3 DNA follows: TGCGCCAGCAGCCAAGATGTAAGCTACGAGCAGTACTTC.

The genes are TRBV7-8 and TRBJ2-7; possible D gene TRBD1, 6 bases. V lost 3 bases, J lost 4 bases, and 16 bases lay in between. From germline, CDR1 is SGHVS and CDR2 FQNEAQ. This CDR3 is built from 15 residues. The CDR3 here is CASSLKWDTKYEQYF. The CDR3 DNA sequence: TGTGCCAGCAGCTTGAAGTGGGACACCAAATACGAGCAGTACTTC.

The CDR3 loop is CAWKMGGVLNTGELFF. The CDR3 DNA follows: TGTGCCTGGAAGATGGGCGGGGTACTGAACACCGGGGAGCTGTTTTTT. J is TRBJ2-2 and V is TRBV30; possibly TRBD2 for D (6 bases). Germline-derived CDR1 and CDR2 are GTSNPN and SVGIG (reference sequence). CDR3 length: 16 residues. With 4 bases removed from V and 1 base from J, the gap between germline ends came to 16 bases.